Following are 11 T cell receptor beta chains from one sample sequenced in a study of shared clonotypes between healthy human individuals. Profiling relied on immunoSEQ multiplex PCR, and the TCRdb table lists in-frame clones only, not all of them. The data show about 2 million clones, with 90% to 95% seen just once and 0.1% to 0.15% held by the top ten. Source material: naive CD4+ T cells sorted from blood. Subset in this sample: CD45RA+ positively selected. The receptors were sampled from a man aged 18-30 years in good health.

CDR3 region: CASSDGGTPNEQFF. Written as DNA, the CDR3 is TGTGCCAGCAGCGATGGGGGGACGCCCAATGAGCAGTTCTTC. V usage is TRBV5-4 and J usage is TRBJ2-1; maybe TRBD2 (6 bases). Germline assignment: CDR1 SGHNT and CDR2 YYREEE (reference sequence). CDR3 length: 14 residues. The V end lost 4 bases, the J end lost 6 bases, and 14 bases lay between the germline ends.

This chain links TRBV12-5 with TRBJ2-2; 9 positions agree with TRBD2. This CDR3 region has 15 residues. Per the germline V gene, CDR1 is LGHNT and CDR2 is FRNRAP. Losses at the gene ends were 3 bases for V and 6 bases for J; bases not matched to a gene: 5. The CDR3 DNA follows: TGTGCTAGTGGTTTTAGCGGGAGAAGGTCCGGGGAGCTGTTTTTT. This translates into CASGFSGRRSGELFF.

This chain links TRBV29-1 with TRBJ2-7; TRBD2 might be the D (5 bases). The CDR3 extends over 15 amino acids. Germline CDR1 is SQVTM and CDR2 is ANQGSEA. Trimming took 2 bases from V and 2 from J, leaving 16 bases between them. This CDR3 reads CSVESGKGDPYEQYF. CDR3 DNA sequence: TGCAGCGTTGAATCGGGGAAGGGAGACCCCTACGAGCAGTACTTC.

This clone showed up just once. The CDR3 nucleotides are TGTGCCAGCAGCCCAGCCCTCGCGGGGGGGGCCGATACGCAGTATTTT. It encodes CASSPALAGGADTQYF. This chain connects TRBV9 to TRBJ2-3; 9 bases match TRBD2. Germline V gene lookup returns CDR1 SGDLS and CDR2 YYNGEE. The CDR3 sequence is 16 residues long. V shed 4 bases, J shed 6 bases, and the junction held 12 bases outside the gene matches. The variable domain in full, completed from reference TRBV9 and TRBJ2-3, reads DSGVTQTPKHLITATGQRVTLRCSPRSGDLSVYWYQQSLDQGLQFLIQYYNGEERAKGNILERFSAQQFPDLHSELNLSSLELGDSALYFCASSPALAGGADTQYFGPGTRLTVL.

The rearrangement uses TRBV5-5 and TRBJ1-4, with 9 bases matching TRBD1. The CDR3 spans 15 residues. V shed 4 bases and J 8 bases; nucleotides not matched to a gene: 9. Germline assignment: CDR1 SGHKS and CDR2 YYEKEE (reference sequence). CDR3 in amino acids: CASSGDYRGREKLFF. CDR3 sequence (DNA): TGTGCCAGCAGCGGAGATTACAGGGGGCGGGAAAAACTGTTTTTT.

The V gene is TRBV10-3, the J gene TRBJ1-6, with TRBD1 identical over 8 bases. The trim removed 8 bases at V and 8 bases at J, leaving 8 bases unmatched. The CDR3 is 14 residues long. Germline V CDR1 and CDR2: ENHRY, SYGVKD. CDR3 residues: CAIGNRGGDSPLHF. The CDR3 DNA reads as TGTGCCATCGGAAACAGGGGGGGGGATTCACCCCTCCACTTT.

The chain has TRBV6-4 and TRBJ2-3; D possibly corresponds to TRBD2 (6 bases). The V end lost 0 bases, the J end lost 8 bases, and 12 bases lay between the germline ends. There are 14 residues in the CDR3. Germline assignment: CDR1 MRHNA and CDR2 SNTAGT. The CDR3 bases are TGTGCCAGCAGTGACTCGAGTTTAGCGGCTACGCAGTATTTT. Translation: CASSDSSLAATQYF.

The chain is built from TRBV13 and TRBJ1-3, with unresolved D. The CDR3 has 17 amino acids. Looked up from germline, CDR1 is PRHDT and CDR2 is FYEKMQ (reference sequence). V lost 2 bases and J 0 bases, leaving 14 bases between the germline ends. DNA of the CDR3: TGTGCCAGCAGCTTAAGGACGGACCTCAGCTCTGGAAACACCATATATTTT. This translates into CASSLRTDLSSGNTIYF.

V and J are TRBV14 and TRBJ2-2, with 9 bases fitting TRBD2. The CDR3 is 17 residues long. Germline CDR1 is SGHDN and CDR2 is FVKESK. Germline trimming cut 0 bases from V and 3 bases from J; bases unmatched to any gene: 5. CDR3 residues: CASSQDSGGLYTGELFF. CDR3 DNA: TGTGCCAGCAGCCAAGATAGCGGGGGACTATACACCGGGGAGCTGTTTTTT.

The rearrangement joins TRBV5-1 to TRBJ1-5; possible D gene TRBD1, 6 bases. Germline V gene lookup returns CDR1 SGHRS and CDR2 YFSETQ. The length of the CDR3 is 14 residues. Trimming took off 0 bases at V and 6 bases at J, with 10 bases between the two ends. Written as DNA, the CDR3 is TGCGCCAGCAGCTTGGAAGGGGGTGCTCAGCCCCAGCATTTT. It yields the protein CASSLEGGAQPQHF. Using reference TRBV5-1 and TRBJ1-5 for the parts outside the CDR3, the full variable domain is KAGVTQTPRYLIKTRGQQVTLSCSPISGHRSVSWYQQTPGQGLQFLFEYFSETQRNKGNFPGRFSGRQFSNSRSEMNVSTLELGDSALYLCASSLEGGAQPQHFGDGTRLSIL.

This rearrangement joins TRBV5-1 to TRBJ2-2, with D hard to call. This CDR3 has 14 amino acids. The V gene's germline CDR1 is SGHRS and CDR2 YFSETQ. Trimming cost V 5 bases and J 0 bases, with 8 bases left between them. CDR3 loop: CASRQDPNTGELFF. For the CDR3, the DNA is TGCGCCAGCAGACAAGACCCGAACACCGGGGAGCTGTTTTTT.